Below, 29 T cell receptor beta chains from the same sample are listed, as sequenced in a study of cytomegalovirus exposure and HLA in healthy donors. Measured with immunoSEQ multiplex PCR; TCRdb has only the in-frame clones, and not every one. The sample includes tens of thousands of clones, over 85% seen only once; the top ten take 3% to 4.5%. Sequenced material: PBMCs. The receptors originated from a woman in her thirties in good health and CMV-seronegative.

This chain links TRBV30 with TRBJ1-2; 10 bases line up with TRBD1. The J segment lost 5 bases and the V segment lost 3 bases, leaving 6 bases of the junction unmatched. Germline CDR1 and CDR2: GTSNPN and SVGIG (reference sequence). CDR3 length: 14 amino acids. DNA of the CDR3: TGTGCCTGGAGCGGGACAGGGGTTGGGTATGGCTACACCTTC. Translating it yields CAWSGTGVGYGYTF. The entire variable domain, with the rest obtained from reference TRBV30 and TRBJ1-2, is as follows: SQTIHQWPATLVQPVGSPLSLECTVEGTSNPNLYWYRQAAGRGLQLLFYSVGIGQISSEVPQNLSASRPQDRQFILSSKKLLLSDSGFYLCAWSGTGVGYGYTFGSGTRLTVV.

The chain carries TRBV6-5 and TRBJ2-7; D gene uncertain. Trimming removed 0 bases from V and 3 bases from J, with 9 bases in between. Germline CDR1 and CDR2: MNHEY and SVGAGI. The CDR3 is made up of 14 amino acids. The CDR3 nucleotides are TGTGCCAGCAGTTACTCTAATAATTTCTACGAGCAGTACTTC. It is translated as CASSYSNNFYEQYF.

The chain recombines TRBV18 with TRBJ2-7, with 12 bases aligning to TRBD1. V dropped 6 bases and J dropped 9; count of bases not matched to a gene: 9. The CDR3 runs 14 residues. Looked up from germline, CDR1 is KGHSH and CDR2 is LQKENI. CDR3 nucleotides: TGTGCCAGCTCTCCGGGACAGGGGGCTTCTGGGCAGTACTTC. Translated, it gives CASSPGQGASGQYF.

V gene TRBV5-6 combines with J gene TRBJ1-2, with a tentative D call TRBD1 (6 bases). This CDR3 comprises 14 residues. Germline V gene data show CDR1 as SGHDT and CDR2 as YYEEEE. The ends were cut back, 3 bases at V and 2 bases at J, with 11 bases in the middle. The CDR3 loop is CASSSYRVNYGYTF. In nucleotides, the CDR3 is TGTGCCAGCAGCTCATACAGGGTAAACTATGGCTACACCTTC.

The chain has TRBV30 and TRBJ2-3; 9 nucleotides line up with TRBD2. The J segment lost 0 bases and the V segment lost 3 bases, leaving 10 bases of the junction unmatched. The germline V gene has CDR1 GTSNPN and CDR2 SVGIG (reference sequence). CDR3 length: 17 residues. CDR3 region: CAWRQRRLADSTDTQYF. The CDR3 DNA sequence: TGTGCCTGGAGGCAAAGGCGACTAGCGGATAGCACAGATACGCAGTATTTT. The variable domain in full, with the rest retrieved from reference TRBV30 and TRBJ2-3, is SQTIHQWPATLVQPVGSPLSLECTVEGTSNPNLYWYRQAAGRGLQLLFYSVGIGQISSEVPQNLSASRPQDRQFILSSKKLLLSDSGFYLCAWRQRRLADSTDTQYFGPGTRLTVL.

There are a few counts of this clone. The chain recombines TRBV5-1 with TRBJ2-1; 11 bases are shared with TRBD2. The germline V gene has CDR1 SGHRS and CDR2 YFSETQ. V gave up 5 bases and J gave up 13 bases; unmatched junction bases: 20. The CDR3 has 17 amino acids. The CDR3 nucleotides are TGCGCCAGCAGTACGACTAGCGGGGTTCCTGTACGGCCACAACAGTTCTTC. Its protein product is CASSTTSGVPVRPQQFF.

V is TRBV27 and J is TRBJ1-2; D is uncertain. The CDR3 is 15 residues long. Germline V gene sequence: CDR1 MNHEY, CDR2 SMNVEV (reference sequence). Deletions cut 4 bases from V and 1 base from J, with 13 bases between. The CDR3 region has the DNA TGTGCCAGCAGTTCAGATTCGTTCCTTAACTATGGCTACACCTTC. Encoded protein: CASSSDSFLNYGYTF.

The V gene is TRBV2, the J gene TRBJ1-5; weak D call: TRBD1 (6 bases). V was shortened by 7 bases and J by 1 base, with 14 bases between the two germline ends. The CDR3 is made up of 15 amino acids. Germline-derived CDR1 and CDR2 are SNHLY and FYNNEI. The CDR3 DNA is TGTGCCAGCAAACTACAGGGCGTGAGCAATCAGCCCCAGCATTTT. Translating it yields CASKLQGVSNQPQHF.

This chain uses TRBV11-1 with TRBJ2-1; perhaps TRBD1 as D (5 bases). This CDR3 is 18 amino acids long. In germline, CDR1 is SGHAT, CDR2 FQDESV (reference sequence). Trimming shortened V by 0 bases and J by 0 bases, and 15 bases separated the two germline ends. This CDR3 is CASSLAPGRLSSYNEQFF. CDR3 nucleotide sequence: TGTGCCAGCAGCTTAGCGCCAGGGCGACTCAGCTCCTACAATGAGCAGTTCTTC.

This rearrangement joins TRBV5-4 to TRBJ2-1, with 8 bases that match TRBD2. V lost 1 base to trimming and J lost 6 bases; unmatched junction nucleotides: 0. The CDR3 has 13 residues. Per the germline V gene, CDR1 is SGHNT and CDR2 is YYREEE (reference sequence). In DNA, the CDR3 is TGTGCCAGCAGCTTGACTAGCGGCAATGAGCAGTTCTTC. Amino acid sequence: CASSLTSGNEQFF.

The chain combines TRBV9 with TRBJ2-2; possible D gene TRBD2, 5 bases. V lost 3 bases and J lost 7, with 16 bases in between. This CDR3 spans 15 amino acids. Germline-derived CDR1 and CDR2 are SGDLS and YYNGEE. The CDR3 DNA reads as TGTGCCAGCAGCGGAATACTAGGTACGGGCGGGGAGCTGTTTTTT. It translates to CASSGILGTGGELFF.

The J gene is TRBJ1-1, the V gene TRBV27; D may be TRBD1 (6 bases). Germline CDR1 and CDR2: MNHEY and SMNVEV (reference sequence). CDR3 length: 13 residues. Trimming pared 8 bases from V and 5 bases from J, leaving 15 bases between. This chain's CDR3 is CASLRGVGTEAFF. The CDR3 coding sequence is TGTGCCAGCCTCAGGGGAGTAGGGACTGAAGCTTTCTTT.

CDR3 in amino acids: CASSFRGTNTEAFF. The DNA of the CDR3 is TGTGCCAGCAGCTTTCGAGGAACGAACACTGAAGCTTTCTTT. This sequence joins TRBV11-2 and TRBJ1-1; no clear D gene. Germline CDR1 is SGHAT and CDR2 is FQNNGV. The CDR3 totals 14 residues. Trimming left V 3 bases short and J 1 base short, with 9 bases between.

The chain links TRBV18 to TRBJ2-5, with D maybe TRBD2 (5 bases). Germline V gene data show CDR1 as KGHSH and CDR2 as LQKENI. CDR3 size: 15 residues. Trimming stripped 2 bases from V and 0 bases from J, with 10 bases between. The CDR3 loop is CASSPGFGDQETQYF. The DNA for the CDR3 is TGTGCCAGCTCACCAGGTTTCGGGGACCAAGAGACCCAGTACTTC.

This chain connects TRBV10-3 to TRBJ1-1, with 7 positions matching TRBD1. The J segment lost 2 bases and the V segment lost 5 bases, leaving 11 bases of the junction unmatched. The CDR3 length is 16 residues. Per the germline V gene, CDR1 is ENHRY and CDR2 is SYGVKD. CDR3 in amino acids: CAISPRDRRRNTEAFF. Written as DNA, the CDR3 is TGTGCCATCAGTCCCAGGGACAGACGAAGAAACACTGAAGCTTTCTTT.

This chain links TRBV19 with TRBJ1-1, with D unclear. The V gene's germline CDR1 is LNHDA and CDR2 SQIVND (reference sequence). The CDR3 covers 14 residues. Trimming stripped 2 bases from V and 13 bases from J, with 20 bases between. CDR3 coding DNA: TGTGCCAGTAGTATAACGAGGAATCCAAATATAGGTTTCTTT. Amino acids: CASSITRNPNIGFF.

The rearrangement uses TRBV6-5 and TRBJ2-7; the D gene is possibly TRBD2 (5 bases). Per germline, CDR1 MNHEY and CDR2 SVGAGI. V lost 3 bases and J 0 bases, leaving 12 bases between the germline ends. This CDR3 comprises 15 residues. This chain's CDR3 is CASSYLQRPSYEQYF. The CDR3 DNA sequence: TGTGCCAGCAGTTATCTGCAGCGGCCCTCCTACGAGCAGTACTTC.

The chain is built from TRBV11-2 and TRBJ2-7; 10 nucleotides match TRBD2. CDR3 length: 14 amino acids. The germline V gene encodes CDR1 SGHAT and CDR2 FQNNGV. Trimming cost V 5 bases and J 2 bases; bases outside gene matches: 3. CDR3 protein: CASSTLAGAYEQYF. The CDR3 coding sequence is TGTGCCAGCAGCACCCTAGCGGGAGCCTACGAGCAGTACTTC.

The chain joins TRBV7-2 to TRBJ2-3; TRBD1 matches 9 bases. This CDR3 spans 14 amino acids. Germline loops: CDR1 SGHTA, CDR2 FQGNSA. The ends lost 6 bases at V and 5 bases at J; junction bases unmatched: 6. CDR3: CASRPPGQGDTQYF. CDR3 DNA sequence: TGTGCCAGCAGACCACCGGGACAGGGAGATACGCAGTATTTT.

This chain connects TRBV11-2 to TRBJ1-4, with D tentatively TRBD1 (5 bases). V dropped 0 bases and J dropped 12 bases, with 14 bases sitting between them. Per the germline V gene, CDR1 is SGHAT and CDR2 is FQNNGV. The CDR3 is 14 amino acids. The CDR3 is CASSLELGRAELFF. The CDR3, as DNA: TGTGCCAGCAGCTTAGAGTTGGGCAGGGCGGAACTGTTTTTT.

The gene calls are TRBV29-1 and TRBJ2-1; TRBD1 agrees at 8 bases. V gave up 7 bases and J gave up 7 bases; unmatched junction bases: 6. The CDR3 spans 12 residues. CDR1 and CDR2 from the germline V gene are SQVTM and ANQGSEA. The CDR3 loop is CSARTGKNEQFF. In DNA, the CDR3 is TGCAGCGCCCGGACAGGGAAGAATGAGCAGTTCTTC.

This chain connects TRBV28 to TRBJ1-3; no firm D call. V was shortened by 6 bases and J by 6 bases, with 15 bases between the two germline ends. This CDR3 is 14 amino acids long. The V gene's germline CDR1 is MDHEN and CDR2 SYDVKM. CDR3 DNA: TGTGCCAGCAGCCCGAGAATCCGTCCAAACACCATATATTTT. Residues: CASSPRIRPNTIYF.

The J gene is TRBJ2-5, the V gene TRBV7-9; possibly TRBD1 for D (6 bases). Trimming took 3 bases from V and 2 from J, leaving 10 bases between them. In germline, CDR1 is SEHNR, CDR2 FQNEAQ (reference sequence). The CDR3 is 14 amino acids. The CDR3 sequence: CASSFHTGQETQYF. The CDR3 DNA reads as TGTGCCAGCAGCTTTCATACAGGGCAAGAGACCCAGTACTTC.

This chain connects TRBV7-9 to TRBJ1-1; 7 bases map to TRBD1. The CDR3 is 15 residues long. CDR1 and CDR2 from the germline V gene are SEHNR and FQNEAQ (reference sequence). Trimming at V came to 4 bases and at J to 7 bases, leaving 12 bases not matched to a gene. DNA of the CDR3: TGTGCCAGCAGCTCATCCGGGACAGACGAAATTGAAGCTTTCTTT. Its protein is CASSSSGTDEIEAFF. Complete variable domain (other parts from reference TRBV7-9 and TRBJ1-1): DTGVSQNPRHKITKRGQNVTFRCDPISEHNRLYWYRQTLGQGPEFLTYFQNEAQLEKSRLLSDRFSAERPKGSFSTLEIQRTEQGDSAMYLCASSSSGTDEIEAFFGQGTRLTVV.

The chain combines TRBV11-2 with TRBJ2-5; 8 bases match TRBD1. CDR3 length: 15 residues. The germline V gene encodes CDR1 SGHAT and CDR2 FQNNGV. Unmatched junction bases numbered 5, after V lost 2 bases and J lost 3 bases. Here the CDR3 DNA reads TGTGCCAGCAGCTTAAACAGGGGGAATGAAGAGACCCAGTACTTC. Protein sequence: CASSLNRGNEETQYF. Together with reference TRBV11-2 and TRBJ2-5, the CDR3 gives the full variable domain: EAGVAQSPRYKIIEKRQSVAFWCNPISGHATLYWYQQILGQGPKLLIQFQNNGVVDDSQLPKDRFSAERLKGVDSTLKIQPAKLEDSAVYLCASSLNRGNEETQYFGPGTRLLVL.

This clone has only one observation. The J gene is TRBJ2-5, the V gene TRBV9; D unclear. This CDR3 has 15 residues. Looked up from germline, CDR1 is SGDLS and CDR2 is YYNGEE. The V end was cut by 0 bases, the J end by 0 bases, with 9 bases between. This chain's CDR3 is CASSVGAGDQETQYF. The CDR3 nucleotides read TGTGCCAGCAGCGTAGGAGCAGGCGACCAAGAGACCCAGTACTTC. Variable domain in full (rest from reference TRBV9 and TRBJ2-5): DSGVTQTPKHLITATGQRVTLRCSPRSGDLSVYWYQQSLDQGLQFLIQYYNGEERAKGNILERFSAQQFPDLHSELNLSSLELGDSALYFCASSVGAGDQETQYFGPGTRLLVL.

This chain uses TRBV5-6 with TRBJ1-4; no clear D. CDR3 length: 13 amino acids. V lost 4 bases to trimming and J lost 5 bases, with 9 bases between them. Germline assignment: CDR1 SGHDT and CDR2 YYEEEE. The CDR3 DNA reads as TGTGCCAGCAGCCTGGACGGGAATGAAAAACTGTTTTTT. Translation: CASSLDGNEKLFF.

On this clone itself: One end of the junction fails to match germline, which may point to a read error. Distinct nucleotide sequences in the sample also encode this CDR3. V gene TRBV30 combines with J gene TRBJ1-1, with D possibly matching TRBD1 (5 bases). CDR3 length equals 13 residues. The germline V gene has CDR1 GTSNPN and CDR2 SVGIG (reference sequence). CDR3 loop: CAWKRQMNTEAFF. CDR3 sequence (DNA): TGTGCCTGGAAACGACAGATGAACACTGAAGCCTTCTTT.

The genes are TRBV7-3 and TRBJ2-4; D remains unclear. V lost 2 bases and J 6 bases, leaving 23 bases between the germline ends. Germline values: CDR1 SGHTA, CDR2 FQGTGA. The CDR3 spans 18 residues. This CDR3 reads CASSLWYPPSTTPNIQYF. The DNA of the CDR3 is TGTGCCAGCAGCTTATGGTATCCCCCGTCGACGACACCAAACATTCAGTACTTC.